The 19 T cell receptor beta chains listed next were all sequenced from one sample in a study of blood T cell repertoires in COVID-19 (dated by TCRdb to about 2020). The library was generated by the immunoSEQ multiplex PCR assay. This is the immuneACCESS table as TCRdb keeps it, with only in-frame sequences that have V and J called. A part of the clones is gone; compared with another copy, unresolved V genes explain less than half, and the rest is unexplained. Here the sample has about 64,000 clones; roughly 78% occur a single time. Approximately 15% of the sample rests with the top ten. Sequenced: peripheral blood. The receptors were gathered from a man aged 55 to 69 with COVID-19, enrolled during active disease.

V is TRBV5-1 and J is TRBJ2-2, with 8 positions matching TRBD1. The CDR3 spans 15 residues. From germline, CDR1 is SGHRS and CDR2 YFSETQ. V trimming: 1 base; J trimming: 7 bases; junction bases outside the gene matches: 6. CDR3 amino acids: CASSLYDRGSGELFF. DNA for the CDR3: TGCGCCAGCAGCTTGTACGACAGGGGTAGCGGGGAGCTGTTTTTT.

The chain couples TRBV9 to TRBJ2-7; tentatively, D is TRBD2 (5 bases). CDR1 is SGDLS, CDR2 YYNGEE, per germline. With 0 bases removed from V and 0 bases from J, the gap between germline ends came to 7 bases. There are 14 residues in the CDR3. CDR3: CASSVGGSSYEQYF. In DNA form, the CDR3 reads TGTGCCAGCAGCGTAGGAGGGAGCTCCTACGAGCAGTACTTC. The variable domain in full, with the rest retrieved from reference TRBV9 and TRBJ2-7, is DSGVTQTPKHLITATGQRVTLRCSPRSGDLSVYWYQQSLDQGLQFLIQYYNGEERAKGNILERFSAQQFPDLHSELNLSSLELGDSALYFCASSVGGSSYEQYFGPGTRLTVT.

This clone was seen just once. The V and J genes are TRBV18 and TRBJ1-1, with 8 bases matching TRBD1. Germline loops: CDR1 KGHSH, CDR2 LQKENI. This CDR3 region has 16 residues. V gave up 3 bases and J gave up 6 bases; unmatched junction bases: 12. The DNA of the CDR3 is TGTGCCAGCTCACCGACAGGGGCAAGCGCGGTGGCTGAAGCTTTCTTT. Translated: CASSPTGASAVAEAFF.

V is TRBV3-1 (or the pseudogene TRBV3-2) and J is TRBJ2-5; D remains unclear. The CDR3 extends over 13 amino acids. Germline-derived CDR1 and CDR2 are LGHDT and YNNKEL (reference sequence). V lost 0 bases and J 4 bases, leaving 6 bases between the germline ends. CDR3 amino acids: CASSQDPRETQYF. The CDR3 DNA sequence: TGTGCCAGCAGCCAAGATCCGCGAGAGACCCAGTACTTC.

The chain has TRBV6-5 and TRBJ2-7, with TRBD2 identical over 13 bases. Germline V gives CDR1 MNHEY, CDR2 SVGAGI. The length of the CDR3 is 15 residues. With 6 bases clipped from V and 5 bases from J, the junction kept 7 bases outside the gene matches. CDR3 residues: CASSQLAGGSHEQYF. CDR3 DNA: TGTGCCAGCAGCCAACTAGCGGGAGGGTCCCACGAGCAGTACTTC.

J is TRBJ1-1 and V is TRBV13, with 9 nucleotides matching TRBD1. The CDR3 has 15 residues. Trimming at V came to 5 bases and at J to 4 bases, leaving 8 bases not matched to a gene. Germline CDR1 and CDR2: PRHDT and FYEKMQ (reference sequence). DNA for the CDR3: TGTGCCAGCAGCCCGGACAGGGGAAAGAGCACTGAAGCTTTCTTT. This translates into CASSPDRGKSTEAFF.

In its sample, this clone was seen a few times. The CDR3 here is CASSSLAVPGEKLFF. DNA of the CDR3: TGTGCCAGTAGTAGCCTAGCCGTTCCGGGGGAAAAACTGTTTTTT. The chain combines TRBV19 with TRBJ1-4; D uncertain. The CDR3 runs 15 residues. Germline V gene lookup returns CDR1 LNHDA and CDR2 SQIVND (reference sequence). Trimming took 4 bases from V and 8 from J, leaving 17 bases between them.

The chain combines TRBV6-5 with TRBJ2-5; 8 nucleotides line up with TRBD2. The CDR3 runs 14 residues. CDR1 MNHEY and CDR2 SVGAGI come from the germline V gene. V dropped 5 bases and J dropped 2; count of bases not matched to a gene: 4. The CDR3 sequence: CASSLTSAQETQYF. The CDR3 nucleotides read TGTGCCAGCAGTCTGACTAGCGCACAAGAGACCCAGTACTTC.

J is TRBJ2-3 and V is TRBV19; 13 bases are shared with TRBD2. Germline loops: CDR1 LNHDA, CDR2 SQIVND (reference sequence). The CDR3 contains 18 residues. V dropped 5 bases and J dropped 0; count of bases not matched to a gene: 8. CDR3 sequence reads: CASSRLAGGQSSTDTQYF. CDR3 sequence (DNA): TGTGCCAGTAGTCGACTAGCGGGGGGCCAATCTAGCACAGATACGCAGTATTTT.

The DNA for the CDR3 is TGTGCCAGCAGCTCCTCGGGACAGGAGGTTGAAAAACTGTTTTTT. This codes for CASSSSGQEVEKLFF. This chain uses TRBV5-4 with TRBJ1-4; 8 bases are shared with TRBD1. J gave up 7 bases and V 3 bases, and 8 bases lay outside the gene matches. This CDR3 spans 15 amino acids. The V gene's germline CDR1 is SGHNT and CDR2 YYREEE (reference sequence).

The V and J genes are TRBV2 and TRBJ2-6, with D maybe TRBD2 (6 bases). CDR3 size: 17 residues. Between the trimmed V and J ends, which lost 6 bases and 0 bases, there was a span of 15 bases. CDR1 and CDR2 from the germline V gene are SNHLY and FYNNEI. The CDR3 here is CASSPRDLISGANVLTF. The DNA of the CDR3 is TGTGCCAGCAGCCCCCGGGACTTGATCTCTGGGGCCAACGTCCTGACTTTC.

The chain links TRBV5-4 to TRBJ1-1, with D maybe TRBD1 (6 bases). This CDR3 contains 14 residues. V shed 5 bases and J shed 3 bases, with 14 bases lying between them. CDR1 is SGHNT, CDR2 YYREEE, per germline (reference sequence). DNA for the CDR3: TGTGCCAGCAGACGCGACAGGACCGACACTGAAGCTTTCTTT. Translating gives CASRRDRTDTEAFF.

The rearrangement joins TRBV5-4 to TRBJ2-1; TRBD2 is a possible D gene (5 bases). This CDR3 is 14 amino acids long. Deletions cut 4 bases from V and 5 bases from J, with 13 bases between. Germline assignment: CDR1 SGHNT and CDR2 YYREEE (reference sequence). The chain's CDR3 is CASSDSRGDNEQFF. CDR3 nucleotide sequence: TGTGCCAGCAGCGACTCCCGGGGAGACAATGAGCAGTTCTTC. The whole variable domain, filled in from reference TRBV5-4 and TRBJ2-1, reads ETGVTQSPTHLIKTRGQQVTLRCSSQSGHNTVSWYQQALGQGPQFIFQYYREEENGRGNFPPRFSGLQFPNYSSELNVNALELDDSALYLCASSDSRGDNEQFFGPGTRLTVL.

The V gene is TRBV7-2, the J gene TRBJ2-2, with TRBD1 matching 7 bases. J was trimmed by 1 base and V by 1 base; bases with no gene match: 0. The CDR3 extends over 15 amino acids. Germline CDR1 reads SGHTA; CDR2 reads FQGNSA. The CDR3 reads CASSLGTGNTGELFF. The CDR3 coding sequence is TGTGCCAGCAGCTTAGGGACAGGGAACACCGGGGAGCTGTTTTTT. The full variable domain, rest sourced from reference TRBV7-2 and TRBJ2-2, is GAGVSQSPSNKVTEKGKDVELRCDPISGHTALYWYRQSLGQGLEFLIYFQGNSAPDKSGLPSDRFSAERTGGSVSTLTIQRTQQEDSAVYLCASSLGTGNTGELFFGEGSRLTVL.

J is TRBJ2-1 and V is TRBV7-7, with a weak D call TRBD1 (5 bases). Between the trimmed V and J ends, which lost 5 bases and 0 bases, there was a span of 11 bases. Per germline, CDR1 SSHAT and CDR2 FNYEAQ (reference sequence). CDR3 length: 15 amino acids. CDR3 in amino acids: CASSPTVSSYNEQFF. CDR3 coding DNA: TGTGCCAGCAGCCCGACAGTGAGCTCCTACAATGAGCAGTTCTTC.

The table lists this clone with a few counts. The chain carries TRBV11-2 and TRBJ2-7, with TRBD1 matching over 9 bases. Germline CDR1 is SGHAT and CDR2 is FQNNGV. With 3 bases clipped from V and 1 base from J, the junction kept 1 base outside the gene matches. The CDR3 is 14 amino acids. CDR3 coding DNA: TGTGCCAGCAGCTTCGGACAGGGGTCCTACGAGCAGTACTTC. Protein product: CASSFGQGSYEQYF.

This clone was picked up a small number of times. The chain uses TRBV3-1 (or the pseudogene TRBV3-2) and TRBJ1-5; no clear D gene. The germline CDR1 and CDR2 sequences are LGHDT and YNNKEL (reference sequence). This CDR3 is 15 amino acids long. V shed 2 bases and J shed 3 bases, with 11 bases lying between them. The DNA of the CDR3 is TGTGCCAGCAGCCAAAAATCCGGGGACAATCAGCCCCAGCATTTT. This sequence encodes CASSQKSGDNQPQHF.

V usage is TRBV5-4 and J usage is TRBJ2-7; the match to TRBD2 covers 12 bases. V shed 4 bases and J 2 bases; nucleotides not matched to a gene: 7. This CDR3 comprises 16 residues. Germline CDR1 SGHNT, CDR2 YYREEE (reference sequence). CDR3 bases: TGTGCCAGCAGCCTAGGGCTAGCGGGAGGGACCTACGAGCAGTACTTC. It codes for CASSLGLAGGTYEQYF.

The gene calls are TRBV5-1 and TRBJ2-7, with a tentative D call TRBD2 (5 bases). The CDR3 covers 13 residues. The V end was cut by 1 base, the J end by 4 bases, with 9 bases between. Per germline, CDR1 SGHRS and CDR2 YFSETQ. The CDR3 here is CASSLSSKYEQYF. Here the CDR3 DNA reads TGCGCCAGCAGCTTGTCTAGCAAATACGAGCAGTACTTC.